This is a list of T cell receptor beta chains from one sample in a study of Ad26.COV2.S vaccination and SARS-CoV-2 variants. Assay: immunoSEQ multiplex PCR; the TCRdb copy retains only in-frame clones and omits some. The data contain approximately 410,000 clones, roughly 88% of them seen just once; the ten biggest clones take up 3.6%. The sample consisted of peripheral blood, taken in a trial of Ad26.COV2.S vaccine versus placebo. The origin of the receptors is a person aged 18-60 years who received the Ad26.COV2.S COVID-19 vaccine or a placebo. Each CDR3 is given with its conserved first and last residue.

v_gene: TRBV28; CDR3aa: CASSLTGTGAYEQYF
v_gene: TRBV6-6; CDR3aa: CASSLPLQGGYGYTF
v_gene: TRBV9; CDR3aa: CASSVAVGAGANVLTF
v_gene: TRBV15; CDR3aa: CATSPRTSGGDYNEQFF
v_gene: TRBV5-5; CDR3aa: CASNMLAGGRDTQYF
v_gene: TRBV3-1/TRBV3-2; CDR3aa: CASSQGAAGGGYTF
v_gene: TRBV13; CDR3aa: CASSGPGTDFGGELFF
v_gene: TRBV28; CDR3aa: CASSLWDANSPLHF
v_gene: TRBV7-2; CDR3aa: CASSLIFQETQYF
v_gene: TRBV6-5; CDR3aa: CASSYSSITGELFF
v_gene: TRBV27; CDR3aa: CASSPRRGDTDTQYF
v_gene: TRBV7-6; CDR3aa: CASSLSWSGGAGADTQYF
v_gene: TRBV24-1; CDR3aa: CATSDGGRGTDTQYF
v_gene: TRBV25-1; CDR3aa: CASSERNGRAFF
v_gene: TRBV21-1; CDR3aa: CASSPRDRGLETQYF
v_gene: TRBV3-1/TRBV3-2; CDR3aa: CASSQDRYNEQFF
v_gene: TRBV9; CDR3aa: CASSVDTGLLNTGELFF
v_gene: TRBV13; CDR3aa: CASSLDYGYTF
v_gene: TRBV6-5; CDR3aa: CASSSFGGSIYGYTF
v_gene: TRBV6-5; CDR3aa: CASRPTGDSYEQYF
v_gene: TRBV18; CDR3aa: CASSPRILGSGAGELFF
v_gene: TRBV5-1; CDR3aa: CASSLGFGYTF
v_gene: TRBV6-5; CDR3aa: CASSRNRAYEQYF
v_gene: TRBV7-2; CDR3aa: CASSLEGAGGSTDTQYF
v_gene: TRBV30; CDR3aa: CAWSAEVGPYEQYF
v_gene: TRBV15; CDR3aa: CATSRARDSNEKLFF
v_gene: TRBV19; CDR3aa: CASSFGSGTYEQYF
v_gene: TRBV5-6; CDR3aa: CASSLGTGGKEQYF
v_gene: TRBV5-1; CDR3aa: CASSLVGWELDTEAFF
v_gene: TRBV9; CDR3aa: CASSVATGQNSPLHF
v_gene: TRBV2; CDR3aa: CASSGSGKMQPQHF
v_gene: TRBV7-2; CDR3aa: CASSWYGSTEAFF
v_gene: TRBV19; CDR3aa: CASSLTGLELVYGYTF
v_gene: TRBV7-9; CDR3aa: CASSLAGTGGGYGYTF
v_gene: TRBV11-2; CDR3aa: CASSLLSIQETQYF
v_gene: TRBV9; CDR3aa: CASSVGGRHSPLHF
v_gene: TRBV7-6; CDR3aa: CASSSVRDFNTEAFF
v_gene: TRBV11-3; CDR3aa: CASSSPGQGSYEQYF
v_gene: TRBV7-2; CDR3aa: CASSLDSFYGYTF
v_gene: TRBV10-3; CDR3aa: CAISESGDRGYEQYF
v_gene: TRBV7-8; CDR3aa: CASSLSGEPITDTQYF
v_gene: TRBV7-2; CDR3aa: CASSPFLAGPYEQYF
v_gene: TRBV5-1; CDR3aa: CASSGNRGLFTDTQYF
v_gene: TRBV5-8; CDR3aa: CASCGGTRVYTDTQYF
v_gene: TRBV24-1; CDR3aa: CATSKNWGTGGQDTQYF
v_gene: TRBV6-1; CDR3aa: CASSESLGEGQPQHF
v_gene: TRBV14; CDR3aa: CASSQPSGGADTQYF
v_gene: TRBV13; CDR3aa: CASRMTGDTETQYF
v_gene: TRBV15; CDR3aa: CATSERVGDQETQYF
v_gene: TRBV6-2/TRBV6-3; CDR3aa: CASSGGVYNEQFF
v_gene: TRBV5-1; CDR3aa: CASSPGQGRPYEQYF
v_gene: TRBV4-3; CDR3aa: CASSHAGGTQYF
v_gene: TRBV2; CDR3aa: CASSPIGPGRGITGELFF
v_gene: TRBV10-1; CDR3aa: CASSRTSGGPHEQFF
v_gene: TRBV28; CDR3aa: CASSYRGRGTEAFF
v_gene: TRBV6-5; CDR3aa: CASSYSGRISGNTIYF
v_gene: TRBV11-2; CDR3aa: CASSLAGAGGYEQYF
v_gene: TRBV29-1; CDR3aa: CSVEKGQGSYEQYF